Following are 12 T cell receptor beta chains from one sample sequenced in a study of cytomegalovirus exposure and HLA in healthy donors. PCR primers comprised 60 Vbeta and 13 Jbeta primers. Sequencing was performed with immunoSEQ multiplex PCR; in TCRdb, only in-frame clones are kept and a portion is missing. The sample consists of 150,000 to 180,000 clones, about 74% of them appearing once. The specimen sequenced was PBMCs. All receptors derive from a woman between 35 and 50 years old in good health and CMV-seronegative.

The chain joins TRBV10-3 to TRBJ2-1, with 9 bases that match TRBD1. The CDR3 runs to 16 residues. Germline trimming cut 3 bases from V and 0 bases from J; bases unmatched to any gene: 3. Germline assignment: CDR1 ENHRY and CDR2 SYGVKD. This CDR3 reads CAISEQGANSYNEQFF. CDR3 bases: TGTGCCATCAGTGAACAGGGGGCGAACTCCTACAATGAGCAGTTCTTC.

V usage is TRBV4-1 and J usage is TRBJ1-6, with D perhaps matching TRBD1 (5 bases). The CDR3 runs to 18 residues. The V end lost 3 bases, the J end lost 2 bases, and 17 bases lay between the germline ends. The V gene's germline CDR1 is MGHRA and CDR2 YSYEKL. CDR3 sequence reads: CASSHSSRQGTYNSPLHF. In DNA, the CDR3 is TGCGCCAGCAGCCACTCATCAAGGCAGGGAACCTATAATTCACCCCTCCACTTT.

This chain joins TRBV5-6 and TRBJ1-1; the D gene is possibly TRBD1 (6 bases). V lost 4 bases and J 0 bases, leaving 10 bases between the germline ends. From germline, CDR1 is SGHDT and CDR2 YYEEEE. CDR3 length: 14 residues. Written as DNA, the CDR3 is TGTGCCAGCAGCCAGGACAGCCTGAACACTGAAGCTTTCTTT. Translated: CASSQDSLNTEAFF.

The chain uses TRBV6-5 and TRBJ2-4, with D unresolved. Germline V gene sequence: CDR1 MNHEY, CDR2 SVGAGI. The CDR3 contains 13 residues. Trimming removed 4 bases from V and 1 base from J, with 5 bases in between. As DNA, the CDR3 is TGTGCCAGCAGTTCCCTGGCCAAAAACATTCAGTACTTC. Translation gives CASSSLAKNIQYF.

The CDR3 DNA sequence: TGCAGCGTCCCTCTAGCTAACTATGGCTACACCTTC. Its protein product is CSVPLANYGYTF. The chain employs TRBV29-1 and TRBJ1-2; no definite D call. V was pared by 6 bases and J by 0 bases, with 8 bases between. Germline assignment: CDR1 SQVTM and CDR2 ANQGSEA. This CDR3 is built from 12 residues.

The gene calls are TRBV29-1 and TRBJ1-6; the match to TRBD1 covers 8 bases. CDR1 and CDR2 from the germline V gene are SQVTM and ANQGSEA. The CDR3 consists of 14 residues. The CDR3 protein is CSARTTGGNSPLHF. The CDR3 DNA follows: TGCAGTGCCAGGACCACAGGGGGAAATTCACCCCTCCACTTT.

The rearrangement joins TRBV7-2 to TRBJ1-6; D remains ambiguous. Germline CDR1 SGHTA, CDR2 FQGNSA. The CDR3 spans 14 residues. Deletions cut 7 bases from V and 7 bases from J, with 14 bases between. The CDR3 spells CASTRAGWNSPLHF. CDR3 coding DNA: TGTGCCAGCACGCGGGCGGGGTGGAATTCACCCCTCCACTTT.

The chain carries TRBV2 and TRBJ2-2; D is perhaps TRBD2 (6 bases). Trimming left V 8 bases short and J 1 base short, with 11 bases between. This CDR3 is built from 14 residues. Germline V CDR1 and CDR2: SNHLY, FYNNEI. The CDR3 nucleotides are TGTGCCAGCGTCACGGGGGAGAACACCGGGGAGCTGTTTTTT. Translated, it gives CASVTGENTGELFF.

The chain joins TRBV2 to TRBJ2-7; 7 bases map to TRBD1. The germline V gene encodes CDR1 SNHLY and CDR2 FYNNEI. V lost 9 bases, J lost 1 base, and 9 bases stayed unmatched. The length of the CDR3 is 14 residues. The chain's CDR3 is CARGTPGQSYEQYF. CDR3 DNA: TGTGCCAGAGGGACCCCGGGACAGTCCTACGAGCAGTACTTC. The full variable domain, in which reference TRBV2 and TRBJ2-7 provide the parts outside the CDR3, is EPEVTQTPSHQVTQMGQEVILRCVPISNHLYFYWYRQILGQKVEFLVSFYNNEISEKSEIFDDQFSVERPDGSNFTLKIRSTKLEDSAMYFCARGTPGQSYEQYFGPGTRLTVT.

The chain employs TRBV7-9 and TRBJ1-3; D is ambiguous. Germline assignment: CDR1 SEHNR and CDR2 FQNEAQ (reference sequence). V was trimmed by 1 base and J by 6 bases, leaving 7 bases between them. The CDR3 runs to 13 residues. CDR3 amino acids: CASSLGASNTIYF. CDR3 bases: TGTGCCAGCAGCTTAGGAGCCTCAAACACCATATATTTT.

This clone was observed a handful of times. The chain employs TRBV10-2 and TRBJ1-4, with TRBD1 matching over 7 bases. The germline gives CDR1 WSHSY, CDR2 SAAADI. With V trimmed by 0 bases and J by 9 bases, 1 base remained unmatched. The CDR3 has 13 residues. CDR3: CASSESGQQKLFF. The CDR3 DNA is TGCGCCAGCAGTGAGTCGGGACAGCAAAAACTGTTTTTT.

This clone came up once. The V gene is TRBV6-5, the J gene TRBJ1-1; D uncertain. The ends were cut back, 2 bases at V and 3 bases at J, with 10 bases in the middle. This CDR3 comprises 14 residues. Germline CDR1 is MNHEY and CDR2 is SVGAGI. The CDR3 region has the DNA TGTGCCAGCAGTTACCGGGAAACATACACTGAAGCTTTCTTT. Protein: CASSYRETYTEAFF.